Below are 32 T cell receptor beta chains sequenced from a single sample in a study of cytotoxic CD8 clonotypes in ibrutinib-treated CLL. Profiling relied on immunoSEQ multiplex PCR, and the TCRdb table lists in-frame clones only, not all of them. There are 250,000 to 350,000 clones in the sample; less than 85% occur only once, and about 6% lies in the top ten. This specimen was PBMCs, taken at disease progression, from a patient treated with ibrutinib. Every receptor here comes from a human donor with chronic lymphocytic leukemia.

V and J are TRBV18 and TRBJ2-3, with D tentatively TRBD2 (6 bases). From germline, CDR1 is KGHSH and CDR2 LQKENI. This CDR3 spans 16 amino acids. Deletions cut 0 bases from V and 4 bases from J, with 14 bases between. The CDR3 DNA is TGTGCCAGCTCACCACCACACCCGGGACTGTCAGATACGCAGTATTTT. Translation: CASSPPHPGLSDTQYF.

This clone showed up just once. This sequence joins TRBV19 and TRBJ2-5; 10 bases match TRBD2. The CDR3 sequence is 16 residues long. Looked up from germline, CDR1 is LNHDA and CDR2 is SQIVND (reference sequence). Trimming at V came to 4 bases and at J to 4 bases, leaving 9 bases not matched to a gene. The CDR3 loop reads CASSRLAGAPRETQYF. CDR3 sequence (DNA): TGTGCCAGTAGTAGGCTAGCGGGGGCCCCGAGAGAGACCCAGTACTTC.

This sequence joins TRBV2 and TRBJ2-7, with a possible D match to TRBD2 (5 bases). This CDR3 has 12 amino acids. Germline V lookup: CDR1 SNHLY, CDR2 FYNNEI. With 8 bases removed from V and 5 bases from J, the gap between germline ends came to 13 bases. The CDR3 region is CASLGRRDEQYF. In nucleotides, the CDR3 is TGTGCCAGCTTAGGGAGACGGGACGAGCAGTACTTC.

J is TRBJ2-7 and V is TRBV7-2, with TRBD1 identical over 8 bases. This CDR3 spans 14 amino acids. From germline, CDR1 is SGHTA and CDR2 FQGNSA. With V trimmed by 5 bases and J by 0 bases, 3 bases remained unmatched. The CDR3 region is CASSRTGFSYEQYF. The DNA of the CDR3 is TGTGCCAGCAGCAGGACAGGGTTCTCCTACGAGCAGTACTTC.

The V call is TRBV4-1, the J call TRBJ1-3; D is undetermined. Trimming stripped 0 bases from V and 4 bases from J, with 4 bases between. CDR1 is MGHRA and CDR2 is YSYEKL in the germline V gene. The CDR3 is 13 amino acids. CDR3 sequence: CASSQDVGNTIYF. Here the CDR3 DNA reads TGCGCCAGCAGCCAAGACGTCGGAAACACCATATATTTT.

The rearrangement joins TRBV11-2 to TRBJ1-6; unclear D gene. Per germline, CDR1 SGHAT and CDR2 FQNNGV. The CDR3 is 13 amino acids. Trimming took off 0 bases at V and 9 bases at J, with 6 bases between the two ends. CDR3 sequence reads: CASSLDTGSPLHF. In DNA, the CDR3 is TGTGCCAGCAGCTTAGATACCGGTTCACCCCTCCACTTT.

This clone occurred a few times. The gene calls are TRBV28 and TRBJ1-1, with D unresolved. The germline gives CDR1 MDHEN, CDR2 SYDVKM. V was clipped by 7 bases and J by 1 base, with 4 bases between them. The CDR3 contains 11 residues. In DNA, the CDR3 is TGTGCCAGCATCGGGAACACTGAAGCTTTCTTT. Translated: CASIGNTEAFF.

About this clone: The same CDR3 is also encoded by other DNA sequences in this sample. The V gene is TRBV5-1, the J gene TRBJ2-7; maybe TRBD1 (6 bases). Germline loops: CDR1 SGHRS, CDR2 YFSETQ. The CDR3 loop spans 14 amino acids. Trimming pared 0 bases from V and 2 bases from J, leaving 9 bases between. CDR3 sequence: CASSLVAGAYEQYF. The CDR3 DNA reads as TGCGCCAGCAGCTTGGTGGCAGGGGCCTACGAGCAGTACTTC.

The CDR3 loop reads CASSRGLAGLSDTQYF. Here the CDR3 DNA reads TGTGCCAGCAGTAGGGGACTAGCGGGCTTGTCAGATACGCAGTATTTT. This chain connects TRBV2 to TRBJ2-3, with 12 bases lining up with TRBD2. The CDR3 loop spans 16 amino acids. Germline CDR1 and CDR2: SNHLY and FYNNEI. J was trimmed by 4 bases and V by 5 bases; bases with no gene match: 7.

V is TRBV9 and J is TRBJ1-3, with D unclear. The germline V gene has CDR1 SGDLS and CDR2 YYNGEE. Trimming removed 2 bases from V and 0 bases from J, with 9 bases in between. CDR3 size: 15 residues. The CDR3 region is CASSVAPFSGNTIYF. CDR3 sequence (DNA): TGTGCCAGCAGCGTCGCACCTTTCTCTGGAAACACCATATATTTT.

This chain uses TRBV29-1 with TRBJ2-2; weak D call: TRBD1 (6 bases). The CDR3 is 14 residues long. Trimming took off 7 bases at V and 4 bases at J, with 16 bases between the two ends. Germline CDR1 is SQVTM and CDR2 is ANQGSEA. The CDR3, as DNA: TGCAGCGCCTGGGGGCGAGGAAGCACCGGGGAGCTGTTTTTT. It translates to CSAWGRGSTGELFF.

V gene TRBV28 combines with J gene TRBJ1-2, with D perhaps matching TRBD1 (5 bases). In germline, CDR1 is MDHEN, CDR2 SYDVKM. V was trimmed by 11 bases and J by 4 bases, leaving 17 bases between them. The CDR3 spans 13 residues. CDR3 DNA: TGTGCCGCAAGAGGGACGAGGGTCTATGGCTACACCTTC. Protein product: CAARGTRVYGYTF.

The chain combines TRBV9 with TRBJ2-2; tentative D call: TRBD1 (5 bases). The ends were cut back, 4 bases at V and 2 bases at J, with 12 bases in the middle. The germline V gene has CDR1 SGDLS and CDR2 YYNGEE. The CDR3 runs to 15 residues. For the CDR3, the DNA is TGTGCCAGCAGCTCCAGGGTGACTAACACCGGGGAGCTGTTTTTT. This gives the protein CASSSRVTNTGELFF.

The sample holds a few counts of this clone. V gene TRBV4-1 combines with J gene TRBJ1-2; perhaps TRBD1 as D (5 bases). V was clipped by 4 bases and J by 4 bases, with 16 bases between them. The germline gives CDR1 MGHRA, CDR2 YSYEKL. The CDR3 is 15 amino acids. The CDR3 nucleotides read TGCGCCAGCAGCCGCCGAATGACAGACCTCTATGGCTACACCTTC. Translating it yields CASSRRMTDLYGYTF.

This clone appeared once. The rearrangement links TRBV15 to TRBJ1-6; TRBD1 might be the D (5 bases). Germline V gives CDR1 LNHNV, CDR2 YYDKDF (reference sequence). The CDR3 sequence is 15 residues long. V lost 0 bases to trimming and J lost 9 bases, with 12 bases between them. CDR3: CATSRDPRDSSPLHF. DNA for the CDR3: TGTGCCACCAGCAGAGATCCCAGGGATAGTTCACCCCTCCACTTT. Full variable domain (rest looked up from reference TRBV15 and TRBJ1-6): DAMVIQNPRYQVTQFGKPVTLSCSQTLNHNVMYWYQQKSSQAPKLLFHYYDKDFNNEADTPDNFQSRRPNTSFCFLDIRSPGLGDTAMYLCATSRDPRDSSPLHFGNGTRLTVT.

The chain uses TRBV4-1 and TRBJ2-5; 9 nucleotides agree with TRBD2. The CDR3 is 16 residues long. Trimming removed 3 bases from V and 1 base from J; junction bases left unmatched: 6. CDR1 and CDR2 (germline): MGHRA, YSYEKL. The CDR3 coding sequence is TGCGCCAGCAGCCACCCGACAGCGGGGGGCCAAGAGACCCAGTACTTC. This translates into CASSHPTAGGQETQYF.

The gene calls are TRBV5-1 and TRBJ2-6; no clear D. V was clipped by 0 bases and J by 2 bases, with 9 bases between them. The CDR3 is 16 residues long. Germline V CDR1 and CDR2: SGHRS, YFSETQ. The CDR3 DNA sequence: TGCGCCAGCAGCTTGGTAACAAGCACTGGGGCCAACGTCCTGACTTTC. Its translation is CASSLVTSTGANVLTF.

The chain links TRBV4-1 to TRBJ2-7; no reliable D call. Deletions cut 0 bases from V and 2 bases from J, with 8 bases between. This CDR3 spans 14 amino acids. CDR1 is MGHRA and CDR2 is YSYEKL in the germline V gene. In DNA, the CDR3 is TGCGCCAGCAGCCAAGATCGGTGGGCCTACGAGCAGTACTTC. Translated: CASSQDRWAYEQYF.

The rearrangement uses TRBV5-1 and TRBJ2-3; the match to TRBD1 covers 7 bases. CDR1 and CDR2 from the germline V gene are SGHRS and YFSETQ. Trimming cost V 4 bases and J 1 base; bases outside gene matches: 6. CDR3 length: 15 residues. CDR3 residues: CASSGIDRGTDTQYF. DNA of the CDR3: TGCGCCAGCAGCGGGATCGACAGGGGCACAGATACGCAGTATTTT.

This rearrangement joins TRBV5-4 to TRBJ1-2; D uncertain. The CDR3 length is 12 residues. V was cut by 0 bases and J by 6 bases, with 6 bases left in between. From germline, CDR1 is SGHNT and CDR2 YYREEE (reference sequence). This CDR3 reads CASSLGIDGYTF. The CDR3 DNA sequence: TGTGCCAGCAGCTTGGGGATTGATGGCTACACCTTC.

V gene TRBV7-2 combines with J gene TRBJ1-2, with TRBD1 identical over 7 bases. The germline V gene has CDR1 SGHTA and CDR2 FQGNSA. This CDR3 is 13 amino acids long. Germline trimming cut 1 base from V and 4 bases from J; bases unmatched to any gene: 0. CDR3 bases: TGTGCCAGCAGCTTAGGGACAGGCTATGGCTACACCTTC. It translates to CASSLGTGYGYTF.

This sequence joins TRBV19 and TRBJ2-6; a possible D gene is TRBD1 (6 bases). There are 19 residues in the CDR3. The V gene lost 2 bases and the J gene lost 2 bases, with 19 bases spanning the gap. The germline CDR1 and CDR2 sequences are LNHDA and SQIVND (reference sequence). CDR3 in amino acids: CASSIFFGRGSPGANVLTF. CDR3 nucleotides: TGTGCCAGTAGTATATTCTTTGGCAGGGGTTCTCCTGGGGCCAACGTCCTGACTTTC.

This sequence joins TRBV29-1 and TRBJ1-1; D may be TRBD1 (6 bases). Trimming took 4 bases from V and 10 from J, leaving 19 bases between them. This CDR3 contains 13 residues. Germline loops: CDR1 SQVTM, CDR2 ANQGSEA. CDR3 protein: CSVVLLQGRGAFF. The CDR3 DNA sequence: TGCAGCGTTGTGTTGCTTCAGGGGAGGGGAGCTTTCTTT.

CDR3 coding DNA: TGTGCCAGCAGCTCTCTTCTCGGGAACTCTGGAAACACCATATATTTT. Translating gives CASSSLLGNSGNTIYF. The chain uses TRBV7-9 and TRBJ1-3; D is undetermined. Germline V gene lookup returns CDR1 SEHNR and CDR2 FQNEAQ (reference sequence). Trimming took 4 bases from V and 0 from J, leaving 13 bases between them. The CDR3 is 16 residues long.

This clone appeared a single time. The chain uses TRBV4-1 and TRBJ2-2; D is perhaps TRBD1 (6 bases). From germline, CDR1 is MGHRA and CDR2 YSYEKL. The CDR3 contains 17 residues. Between the trimmed V and J ends, which lost 4 bases and 3 bases, there was a span of 18 bases. DNA for the CDR3: TGCGCCAGCAGCCGAATCAGGGGTGTGAAAGACACCGGGGAGCTGTTTTTT. Translated, it gives CASSRIRGVKDTGELFF.

The CDR3 here is CASSFGHLSNQPQHF. DNA for the CDR3: TGTGCCAGCAGCTTTGGACATCTAAGCAATCAGCCCCAGCATTTT. J is TRBJ1-5 and V is TRBV7-2; D may be TRBD1 (5 bases). The CDR3 totals 15 residues. Trimming left V 3 bases short and J 1 base short, with 10 bases between. Germline-derived CDR1 and CDR2 are SGHTA and FQGNSA.

V gene TRBV7-3 combines with J gene TRBJ2-3; the D is unclear. Trimming removed 4 bases from V and 0 bases from J, with 11 bases in between. This CDR3 region has 15 residues. The germline CDR1 and CDR2 sequences are SGHTA and FQGTGA. CDR3 region: CASSSTPTSTDTQYF. The CDR3 nucleotides are TGTGCCAGCAGCTCAACCCCGACTAGCACAGATACGCAGTATTTT. Based on the CDR3 plus reference TRBV7-3 and TRBJ2-3, the full variable domain is GAGVSQTPSNKVTEKGKYVELRCDPISGHTALYWYRQSLGQGPEFLIYFQGTGAADDSGLPNDRFFAVRPEGSVSTLKIQRTERGDSAVYLCASSSTPTSTDTQYFGPGTRLTVL.

The chain links TRBV6-5 to TRBJ1-2; 7 positions agree with TRBD1. The ends lost 0 bases at V and 6 bases at J; junction bases unmatched: 10. The V gene's germline CDR1 is MNHEY and CDR2 SVGAGI. This CDR3 has 16 amino acids. CDR3 coding DNA: TGTGCCAGCAGTTACTCGAGTGACAGGGTGGTCGATGGCTACACCTTC. Encoded protein: CASSYSSDRVVDGYTF.

The gene calls are TRBV9 and TRBJ2-1; perhaps D is TRBD1 or TRBD2 (6 bases each). V shed 1 base and J shed 3 bases, with 14 bases lying between them. The CDR3 is 16 amino acids. The V gene's germline CDR1 is SGDLS and CDR2 YYNGEE. Written as DNA, the CDR3 is TGTGCCAGCAGCGTACCCTGGGGGGCCCTCTACAATGAGCAGTTCTTC. Translation gives CASSVPWGALYNEQFF.

V usage is TRBV15 and J usage is TRBJ2-3, with D unresolved. The length of the CDR3 is 14 residues. CDR1 is LNHNV and CDR2 is YYDKDF in the germline V gene (reference sequence). V was clipped by 3 bases and J by 0 bases, with 7 bases between them. The CDR3 coding sequence is TGTGCCACCAGCAGGATAGGGAGCACAGATACGCAGTATTTT. Protein: CATSRIGSTDTQYF.

This clone came up a few times. This chain links TRBV2 with TRBJ1-4; D uncertain. The CDR3 totals 13 residues. Trimming took 3 bases from V and 10 from J, leaving 12 bases between them. Germline V gene data show CDR1 as SNHLY and CDR2 as FYNNEI. In nucleotides, the CDR3 is TGTGCCAGCAGTGAGCTGCCTGGCGGAAAACTGTTTTTT. Translating gives CASSELPGGKLFF.

The J gene is TRBJ2-5, the V gene TRBV6-6, with 7 bases aligning to TRBD1. Trimming at V came to 1 base and at J to 5 bases, leaving 7 bases not matched to a gene. The germline V gene encodes CDR1 MNHNY and CDR2 SVGAGI (reference sequence). The CDR3 runs 15 residues. DNA for the CDR3: TGTGCCAGCAGTTACTTTGAAGGCAGGGGGGAGACCCAGTACTTC. Translated, it gives CASSYFEGRGETQYF.